The rows below give T cell receptor beta chains drawn from one sample of a study of T cell changes during pregnancy in multiple sclerosis. Sequencing used immunoSEQ multiplex PCR; TCRdb keeps in-frame clones, though not all of them. Counted here are about 48,000 clones, 88% occurring once; the ten biggest clones make up about 1.2%. Sample: CD4+ T cells from peripheral blood mononuclear cells, taken in the second trimester of pregnancy. The source is a female donor with multiple sclerosis, enrolled in a pregnancy study. Each CDR3 is given with its conserved first and last residue. The D gene is left open where the match is weak. Some rows mark clone size as missing; the rest say once, few, many or name a class of expanded clone.

d_call	v_call	clone_size	j_call	cdr3_nt	cdr3_aa
TRBD2	TRBV27	NA	TRBJ2-3	TGTGCCAGCAGTTTGGGACTAGTTGGAGATACGCAGTATTTT	CASSLGLVGDTQYF
NA	TRBV30	NA	TRBJ1-1	TGTGCCTGGAGCGCCGGGATGGCCAACACTGAAGCTTTCTTT	CAWSAGMANTEAFF
NA	TRBV29-1	few	TRBJ1-1	TGCAGCGTGGGGGCCACTGAAGCTTTCTTT	CSVGATEAFF
NA	TRBV6-1	NA	TRBJ2-1	TGTGCCAGCAGTGAATTTGGACTTTGGGATGAGCAGTTCTTC	CASSEFGLWDEQFF
TRBD1	TRBV2	NA	TRBJ1-2	TGTGCCAGCAGTGAAGAACAGGGGGCTGGCTACACCTTC	CASSEEQGAGYTF
NA	TRBV18	NA	TRBJ2-5	TGTGCCAGCTCACCACTCTCAGGGCGATCACAAGAGACCCAGTACTTC	CASSPLSGRSQETQYF
NA	TRBV7-6	NA	TRBJ1-5	TGTGCCAGCAGCTTATCCAGGGTTGGAAATCAGCCCCAGCATTTT	CASSLSRVGNQPQHF
NA	TRBV10-3	NA	TRBJ2-3	TGTGCCATCAGTGAGGGGCTAAGCACAGATACGCAGTATTTT	CAISEGLSTDTQYF
NA	TRBV30	NA	TRBJ1-4	TGTGCCTGGAAGGGACACGCAACTAATGAAAAACTGTTTTTT	CAWKGHATNEKLFF
TRBD2	TRBV30	few	TRBJ2-1	TGTGCCTGGAGTTTTAGACTAGCGGGAGGGCCTGCCTCCTACAATGAGCAGTTCTTC	CAWSFRLAGGPASYNEQFF
TRBD1	TRBV7-2	once	TRBJ2-5	TGTGCCAGCAGCCCCCCGACAGGGATCGAGACCCAGTACTTC	CASSPPTGIETQYF
TRBD1	TRBV14	once	TRBJ1-3	TGTGCCAGCAGCCGAAAGGGGTTGTACCGGGACAGGATCTCTGGAAACACCATATATTTT	CASSRKGLYRDRISGNTIYF
NA	TRBV18	NA	TRBJ2-5	TGTGCCAGCTCACCACCGCTTACGGGGAGAGAGACCCAGTACTTC	CASSPPLTGRETQYF
TRBD2	TRBV6-5	NA	TRBJ2-3	TGTGCCAGCAGTTACTCTAGCGGGAGAGAAACAGATACGCAGTATTTT	CASSYSSGRETDTQYF
TRBD2	TRBV11-2	NA	TRBJ2-2	TGTGCCAGCAGCTTAGATCTACTAGCGTTAGAATCCGGGGAGCTGTTTTTT	CASSLDLLALESGELFF
TRBD2	TRBV5-3	NA	TRBJ2-5	TGTGCCAGACCCCTAGCGGCCCTTCAAGAGACCCAGTACTTC	CARPLAALQETQYF
NA	TRBV28	NA	TRBJ2-7	TGTGCCAGCAGTGGAGAGGGTTACGGCGAGCAGTACTTC	CASSGEGYGEQYF
TRBD1	TRBV10-3	NA	TRBJ2-6	TGTGCCACCTCCAGCGACCAGGGGGTGGCCCCTGGGGCCAACGTCCTGACTTTC	CATSSDQGVAPGANVLTF
NA	TRBV20-1	once	TRBJ1-2	TGCAGTGCTTACGAGAGTGGCTACACCTTC	CSAYESGYTF
TRBD1	TRBV4-2	NA	TRBJ1-1	TGTGCCAGCAGCCAAAATTTTCCCGGGACAGGGGCTTCTGAAGCTTTCTTT	CASSQNFPGTGASEAFF
TRBD1	TRBV5-1	NA	TRBJ1-3	TGCGCCAGCAGCTTGCAGGGGGAAGGTTCCCTCCTGGGAAACACCATATATTTT	CASSLQGEGSLLGNTIYF
NA	TRBV6-5	NA	TRBJ2-7	TGTGCCAGCAGTTACTCCCGACAGTCCCACTCCTACGAGCAGTACTTC	CASSYSRQSHSYEQYF
TRBD1	TRBV25-1	NA	TRBJ2-7	TGTGCCAGCAGTGAGCCTCCGGGACAGGGCACCTACGAGCAGTACTTC	CASSEPPGQGTYEQYF
NA	TRBV6-5	NA	TRBJ1-3	TGTGCCAGCAGTCTGAGCGAGTACTCTGGAAACACCATATATTTT	CASSLSEYSGNTIYF
NA	TRBV9	NA	TRBJ2-1	TGTGCCAGCAGCGTAGCTTTGCGGGACGGGCAGTTCTTC	CASSVALRDGQFF